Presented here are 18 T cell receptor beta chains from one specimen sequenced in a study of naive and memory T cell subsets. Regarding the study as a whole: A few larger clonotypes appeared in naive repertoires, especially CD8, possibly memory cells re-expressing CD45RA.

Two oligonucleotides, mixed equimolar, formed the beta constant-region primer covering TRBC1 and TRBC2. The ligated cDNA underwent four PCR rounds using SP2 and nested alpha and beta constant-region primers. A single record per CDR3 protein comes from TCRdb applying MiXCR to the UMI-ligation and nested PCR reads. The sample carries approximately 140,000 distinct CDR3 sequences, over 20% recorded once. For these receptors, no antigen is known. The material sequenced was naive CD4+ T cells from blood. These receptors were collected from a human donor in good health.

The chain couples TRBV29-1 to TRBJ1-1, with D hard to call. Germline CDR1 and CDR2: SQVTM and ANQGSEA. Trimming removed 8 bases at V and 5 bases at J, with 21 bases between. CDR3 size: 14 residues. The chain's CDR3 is CSISGTPAKTEAFF. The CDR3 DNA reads TGCAGCATATCGGGCACCCCCGCGAAAACTGAAGCTTTCTTT.

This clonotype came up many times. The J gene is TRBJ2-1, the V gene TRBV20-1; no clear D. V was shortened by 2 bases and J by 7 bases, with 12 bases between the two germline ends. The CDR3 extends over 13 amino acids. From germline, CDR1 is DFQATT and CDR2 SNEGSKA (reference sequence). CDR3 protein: CSARSNLGNEQFF. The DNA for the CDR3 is TGCAGTGCTAGATCTAACTTGGGGAATGAGCAGTTCTTC.

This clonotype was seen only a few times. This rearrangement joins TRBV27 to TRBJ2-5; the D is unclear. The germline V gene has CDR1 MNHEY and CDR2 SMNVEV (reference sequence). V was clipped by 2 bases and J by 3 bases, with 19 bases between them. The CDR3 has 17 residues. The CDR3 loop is CASSLKPLKSGKETQYF. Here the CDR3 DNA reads TGTGCCAGCAGTTTAAAACCATTAAAAAGTGGGAAAGAGACCCAGTACTTC.

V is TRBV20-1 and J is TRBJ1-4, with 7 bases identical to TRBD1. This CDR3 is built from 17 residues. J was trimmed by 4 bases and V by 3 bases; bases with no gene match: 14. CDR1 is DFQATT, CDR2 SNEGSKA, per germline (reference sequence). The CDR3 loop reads CSASFISWTGYNEKLFF. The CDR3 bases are TGCAGTGCTAGCTTTATTTCCTGGACAGGCTATAATGAAAAACTGTTTTTT.

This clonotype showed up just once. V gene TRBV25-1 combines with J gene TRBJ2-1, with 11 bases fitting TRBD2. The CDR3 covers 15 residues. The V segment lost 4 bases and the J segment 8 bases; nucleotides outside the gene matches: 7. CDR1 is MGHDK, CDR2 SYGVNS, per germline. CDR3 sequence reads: CASSAASGRIYEQFF. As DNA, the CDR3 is TGTGCCAGCAGTGCTGCTAGCGGGAGGATATATGAGCAGTTCTTC.

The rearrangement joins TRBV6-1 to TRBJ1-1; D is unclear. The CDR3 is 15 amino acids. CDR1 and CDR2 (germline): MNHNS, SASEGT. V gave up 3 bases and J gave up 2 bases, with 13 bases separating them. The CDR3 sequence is CASSERFTINTEAFF. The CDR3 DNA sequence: TGTGCCAGCAGTGAGCGATTCACAATTAACACTGAAGCTTTCTTT.

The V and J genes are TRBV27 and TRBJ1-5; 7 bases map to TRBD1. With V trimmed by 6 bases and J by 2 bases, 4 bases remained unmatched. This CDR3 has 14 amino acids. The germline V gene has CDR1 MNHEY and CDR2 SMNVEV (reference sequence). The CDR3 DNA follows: TGTGCCAGCAGAGGGGACAGAGGCAATCAGCCCCAGCATTTT. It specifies CASRGDRGNQPQHF.

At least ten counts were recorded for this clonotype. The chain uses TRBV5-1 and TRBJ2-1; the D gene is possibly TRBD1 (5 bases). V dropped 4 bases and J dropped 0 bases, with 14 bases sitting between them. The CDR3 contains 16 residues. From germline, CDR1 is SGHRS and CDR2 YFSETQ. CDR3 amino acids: CASSKGARSSYNEQFF. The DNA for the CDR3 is TGCGCCAGCAGCAAAGGGGCCCGGAGCTCCTACAATGAGCAGTTCTTC.

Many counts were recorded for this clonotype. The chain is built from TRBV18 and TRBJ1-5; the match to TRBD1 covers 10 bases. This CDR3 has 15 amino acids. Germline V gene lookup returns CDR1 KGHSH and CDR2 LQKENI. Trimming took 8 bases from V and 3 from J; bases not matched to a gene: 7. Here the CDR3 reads CASPTGGYYNQPQHF. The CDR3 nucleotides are TGTGCCAGCCCGACAGGGGGCTATTACAATCAGCCCCAGCATTTT.

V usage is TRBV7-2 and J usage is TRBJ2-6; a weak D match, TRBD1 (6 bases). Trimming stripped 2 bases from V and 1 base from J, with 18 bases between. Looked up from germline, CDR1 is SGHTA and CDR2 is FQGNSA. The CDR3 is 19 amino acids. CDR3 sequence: CASSLRSTGPISGANVLTF. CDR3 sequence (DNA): TGTGCCAGCAGCTTAAGATCGACAGGCCCCATTTCTGGGGCCAACGTCCTGACTTTC.

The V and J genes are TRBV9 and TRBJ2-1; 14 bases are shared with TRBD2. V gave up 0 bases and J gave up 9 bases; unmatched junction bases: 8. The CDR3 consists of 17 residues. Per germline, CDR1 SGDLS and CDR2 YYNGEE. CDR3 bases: TGTGCCAGCAGCGTAGTTGGGACTAGCGGGAGTCAAGCTGAGCAGTTCTTC. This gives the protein CASSVVGTSGSQAEQFF. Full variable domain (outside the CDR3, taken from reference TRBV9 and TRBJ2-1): DSGVTQTPKHLITATGQRVTLRCSPRSGDLSVYWYQQSLDQGLQFLIQYYNGEERAKGNILERFSAQQFPDLHSELNLSSLELGDSALYFCASSVVGTSGSQAEQFFGPGTRLTVL.

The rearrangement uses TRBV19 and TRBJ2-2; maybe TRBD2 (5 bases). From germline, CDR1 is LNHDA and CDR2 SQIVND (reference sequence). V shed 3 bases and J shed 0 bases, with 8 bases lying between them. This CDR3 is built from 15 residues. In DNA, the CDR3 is TGTGCCAGTAGTATGAGGGTGTCGAACACCGGGGAGCTGTTTTTT. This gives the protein CASSMRVSNTGELFF.

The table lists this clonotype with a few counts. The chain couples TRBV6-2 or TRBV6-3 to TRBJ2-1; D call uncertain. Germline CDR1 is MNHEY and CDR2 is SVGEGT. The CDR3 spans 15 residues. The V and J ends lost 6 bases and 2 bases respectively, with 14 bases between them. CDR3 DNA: TGTGCCAGCAGACCCCGGGTCTCCCCCTACAATGAGCAGTTCTTC. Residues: CASRPRVSPYNEQFF.

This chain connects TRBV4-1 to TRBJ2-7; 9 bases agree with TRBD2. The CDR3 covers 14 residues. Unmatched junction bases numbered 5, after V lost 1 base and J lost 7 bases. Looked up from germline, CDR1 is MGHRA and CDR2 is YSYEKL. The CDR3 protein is CASSQAASGEEQYF. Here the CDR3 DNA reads TGCGCCAGCAGCCAAGCAGCTAGCGGGGAAGAGCAGTACTTC.

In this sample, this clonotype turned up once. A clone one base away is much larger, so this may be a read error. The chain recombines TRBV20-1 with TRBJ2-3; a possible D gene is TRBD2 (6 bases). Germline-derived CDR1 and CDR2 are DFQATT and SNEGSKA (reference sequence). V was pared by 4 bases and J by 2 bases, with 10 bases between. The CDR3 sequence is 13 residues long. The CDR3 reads CSAMGLITDTQYF. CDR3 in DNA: TGCAGTGCTATGGGACTTATCACAGATACGCAGTATTTT.

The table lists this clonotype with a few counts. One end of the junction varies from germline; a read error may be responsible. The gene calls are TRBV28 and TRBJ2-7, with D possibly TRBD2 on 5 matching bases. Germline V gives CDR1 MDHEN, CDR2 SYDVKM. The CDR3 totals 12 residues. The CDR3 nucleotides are TGTGCCAGCAGTCCACACTCCCTAGCCACGAACTTC. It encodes CASSPHSLATNF.

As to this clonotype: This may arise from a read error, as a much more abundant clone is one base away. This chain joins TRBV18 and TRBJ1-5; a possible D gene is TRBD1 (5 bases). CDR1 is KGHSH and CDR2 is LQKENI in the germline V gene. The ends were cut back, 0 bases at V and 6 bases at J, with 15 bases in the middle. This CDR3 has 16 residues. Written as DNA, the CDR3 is TGTGCCAGCTCACCACCGAGGGGCAGGGAGAGTCAGCCCCAGCATTTT. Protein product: CASSPPRGRESQPQHF.

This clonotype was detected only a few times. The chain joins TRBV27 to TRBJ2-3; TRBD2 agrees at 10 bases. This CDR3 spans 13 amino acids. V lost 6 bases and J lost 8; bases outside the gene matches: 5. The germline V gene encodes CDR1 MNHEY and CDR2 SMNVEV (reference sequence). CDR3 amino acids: CASRASGSRTQYF. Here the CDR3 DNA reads TGTGCCAGCAGGGCTAGCGGGAGCCGTACGCAGTATTTT.